These 8 T cell receptor beta chains came from one sample sequenced in a study of T cells after yellow fever vaccination (dated by TCRdb to between 2018 and 2020). Receptors were amplified or captured by 5' RACE. The sequencing machine was an Illumina NovaSeq 6000. TCRdb reanalyzed the raw reads on its own, using fastp at Q25 for trimming and MiXCR for clone calling, and kept in-frame beta chains. Each entry merges the rows of one CDR3 protein and shows their most common DNA and genes. For this sample there are some 320,000 distinct CDR3 sequences; about 4% appear just once. The ten largest clones take up about 26% of the sample. The treatment or condition label for this specimen denotes: live attenuated yellow fever vaccine strain. The sample here was PBMCs, taken 5 days after the yellow fever booster vaccination. These receptor sequences come from a man in his late teens or twenties who received the YFV17D yellow fever vaccine.

This clonotype occurred a few times. The chain carries TRBV4-3 and TRBJ2-1, with 8 bases that match TRBD2. The V segment lost 0 bases and the J segment 4 bases; nucleotides outside the gene matches: 5. The germline CDR1 and CDR2 sequences are LGHNA and YSLEER. This CDR3 comprises 16 residues. For the CDR3, the DNA is TGCGCCAGCAGCCAAGATAGGAGCGGGGGATACAATGAGCAGTTCTTC. It encodes CASSQDRSGGYNEQFF.

The sample holds a few counts of this clonotype. The chain links TRBV7-2 to TRBJ2-5; tentatively, D is TRBD1 (6 bases). V was trimmed by 1 base and J by 7 bases, leaving 16 bases between them. CDR1 is SGHTA and CDR2 is FQGNSA in the germline V gene. This CDR3 region has 15 residues. The CDR3 spells CASSLGNHRAGTQYF. In DNA, the CDR3 is TGTGCCAGCAGCTTAGGGAACCACAGGGCTGGGACCCAGTACTTC.

There are a few counts of this clonotype. The gene calls are TRBV9 and TRBJ1-2; D perhaps matches TRBD1 (6 bases). This CDR3 has 15 amino acids. CDR1 SGDLS and CDR2 YYNGEE come from the germline V gene. Trimming took 3 bases from V and 9 from J, leaving 21 bases between them. The CDR3 region has the DNA TGTGCCAGCAGCGCTGGGACAAGGGCCACTTCGCGCTACACCTTC. This encodes CASSAGTRATSRYTF.

By share of the sample, this clonotype is medium-sized. The chain has TRBV7-2 and TRBJ2-5; the match to TRBD2 covers 12 bases. Per germline, CDR1 SGHTA and CDR2 FQGNSA. This CDR3 has 15 amino acids. After removal of 5 bases from V and 4 bases from J, the junction contained 5 bases not matched to a gene. The CDR3 sequence: CASSGKGLAGETQYF. CDR3 coding DNA: TGTGCCAGCAGCGGGAAGGGACTAGCGGGAGAGACCCAGTACTTC.

This clonotype showed up just a few times. V usage is TRBV10-1 and J usage is TRBJ2-7, with TRBD1 as a possible D gene (6 bases). The CDR3 runs to 21 residues. Germline CDR1 reads WNHNN; CDR2 reads SYGVQD (reference sequence). Trimming cost V 2 bases and J 3 bases, with 32 bases left between them. DNA of the CDR3: TGCGCCAGCAGTGAGAAGGGGGAACCCCTTCCACCGCCCAAAACAAACTACGAGCAGTACGTC. Translation gives CASSEKGEPLPPPKTNYEQYV.

Ten or more counts support this clonotype. The chain combines TRBV20-1 with TRBJ2-2; 10 positions agree with TRBD1. From germline, CDR1 is DFQATT and CDR2 SNEGSKA (reference sequence). J lost 5 bases, V lost 3 bases, and 6 bases had no gene match. The CDR3 is 15 residues long. CDR3 in amino acids: CSARTGGAGTGELFF. CDR3 sequence (DNA): TGCAGTGCTAGGACAGGGGGCGCAGGGACCGGGGAGCTGTTTTTT.

This clonotype was found many times. The genes are TRBV7-2 and TRBJ2-1; 9 nucleotides agree with TRBD1. This CDR3 is 17 amino acids long. The germline V gene encodes CDR1 SGHTA and CDR2 FQGNSA. With 5 bases clipped from V and 2 bases from J, the junction kept 10 bases outside the gene matches. The CDR3 bases are TGTGCCAGCAGCCCGACAGTGACAGGGGGGGCCTACAATGAGCAGTTCTTC. Its translation: CASSPTVTGGAYNEQFF.

There are many counts of this clonotype. This chain joins TRBV12-3 or TRBV12-4 and TRBJ1-2; D is unclear. The CDR3 runs to 12 residues. V was clipped by 2 bases and J by 4 bases, with 5 bases between them. The CDR3 is CASSLRTYGYTF. The DNA of the CDR3 is TGTGCCAGCAGTTTAAGAACCTATGGCTACACCTTC.